The T cell receptor (beta chain) under discussion was sequenced for a study of cytomegalovirus exposure and HLA in healthy donors. For the study at large: The study placed 80% to 90% of its 350 to 400 genotyped donors in the Caucasian-associated ancestry cluster. Findings and caveats of the study: Common viral pathogens (according to a later analysis) appeared linked to several of the most significant clusters.

The CDR3 runs to 15 residues. The junction had 9 bases not matched to a gene; V was cut back by 5 bases and J by 3 bases. Germline lookup yields CDR1 MDHEN and CDR2 SYDVKM. Concerning this clone: What it binds is not known.

This PCR relied on a set of 60 Vbeta primers and 13 Jbeta primers. Sequencing used immunoSEQ multiplex PCR; TCRdb keeps in-frame clones, though not all of them. The sample has 160,000 or so clones, 70% to 80% seen once. Donors were ostensibly healthy at sampling, although undocumented immune exposures were probable. The chain employs TRBV28 and TRBJ2-7; 8 bases fit TRBD1. The receptor comes from a man aged 50-60 years in good health and CMV-seropositive. Sequencing was done on a sample of PBMCs. This CDR3 is CASSAGGPPNYEQYF. Here the CDR3 DNA reads TGTGCCAGCAGTGCAGGGGGCCCGCCGAACTACGAGCAGTACTTC.